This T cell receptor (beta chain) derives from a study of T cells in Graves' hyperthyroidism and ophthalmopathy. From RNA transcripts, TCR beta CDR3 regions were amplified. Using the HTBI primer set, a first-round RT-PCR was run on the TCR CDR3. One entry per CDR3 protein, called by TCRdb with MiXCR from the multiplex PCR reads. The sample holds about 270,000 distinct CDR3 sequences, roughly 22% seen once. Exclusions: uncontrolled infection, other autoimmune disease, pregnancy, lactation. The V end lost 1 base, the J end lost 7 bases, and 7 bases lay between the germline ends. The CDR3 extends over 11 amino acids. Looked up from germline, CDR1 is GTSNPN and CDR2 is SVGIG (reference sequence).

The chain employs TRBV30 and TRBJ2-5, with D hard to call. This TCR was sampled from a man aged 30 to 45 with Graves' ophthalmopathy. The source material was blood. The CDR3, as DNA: TGTGCCTGGAGTGCCCAAAGGACCCAGTACTTC. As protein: CAWSAQRTQYF.